This TCR beta chain appears in the sequencing data of a study of vaccination and CD4 T cells after COVID-19. Regarding treatment: roughly 10-day PBMC culture with coronavirus spike peptide pools or control peptides (ViraFEST assay). With the Oncomine TCR Beta short-read assay, DNA from cultured CD4+ T cells was sequenced. MiXCR was run by TCRdb on the PCR reads, yielding one entry per CDR3 protein. The sample carries about 21,000 distinct CDR3 sequences, approximately 27% recorded once. This clonotype was seen only a few times. Its antigen is currently unknown. Trimming shortened V by 4 bases and J by 0 bases, and 4 bases separated the two germline ends. This CDR3 region has 13 residues. Germline V gives CDR1 MNHEY, CDR2 SVGAGI.

The TCR was taken from a human donor with COVID-19. The sequenced sample consisted of cultured CD4+ T cells from blood. V is TRBV6-5 and J is TRBJ1-3; D is unresolved. The CDR3 bases are TGTGCCAGCAGTTCCCGCTCTGGAAACACCATATATTTT. Amino acids: CASSSRSGNTIYF.